This TCR beta chain was identified in a study of T cells in Graves' hyperthyroidism and ophthalmopathy. This clonotype was counted at least ten times. Amplification targeted TCR beta CDR3 regions from RNA transcripts. Initially, a first-round RT-PCR of the TCR CDR3 employed the HTBI primer set. TCRdb used MiXCR to reprocess the multiplex PCR reads, holding one entry per CDR3 protein. The sample lists about 760,000 distinct CDR3 sequences, approximately 36% occurring once. In germline, CDR1 is SEHNR, CDR2 FQNEAQ (reference sequence). The CDR3 runs 13 residues. V was clipped by 5 bases and J by 4 bases, with 11 bases between them.

Sequencing input: blood. This rearrangement joins TRBV7-9 to TRBJ1-2; TRBD1 is a possible D gene (6 bases). This TCR derives from a woman aged 40-49 years with Graves' hyperthyroidism. CDR3: CASSTQDSYGYTF. The CDR3 DNA is TGTGCCAGCAGCACACAGGACAGCTATGGCTACACCTTC.